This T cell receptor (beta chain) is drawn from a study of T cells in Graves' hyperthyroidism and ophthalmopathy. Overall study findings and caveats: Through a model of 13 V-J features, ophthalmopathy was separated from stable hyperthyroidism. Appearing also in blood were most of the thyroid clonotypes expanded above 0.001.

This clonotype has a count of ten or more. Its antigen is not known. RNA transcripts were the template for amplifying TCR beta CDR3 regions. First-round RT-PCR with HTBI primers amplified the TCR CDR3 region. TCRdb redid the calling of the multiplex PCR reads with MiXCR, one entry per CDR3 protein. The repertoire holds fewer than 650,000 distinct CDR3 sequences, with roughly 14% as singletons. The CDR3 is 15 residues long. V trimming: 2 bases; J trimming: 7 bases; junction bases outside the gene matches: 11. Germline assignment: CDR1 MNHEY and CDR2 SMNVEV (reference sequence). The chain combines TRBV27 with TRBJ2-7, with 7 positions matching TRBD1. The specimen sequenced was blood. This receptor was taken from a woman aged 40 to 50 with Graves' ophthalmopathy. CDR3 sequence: CASSLSDRTGGEQYF. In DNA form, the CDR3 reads TGTGCCAGCAGTTTAAGTGATAGGACAGGTGGGGAGCAGTACTTC.